Detailed here is one TCR beta chain. The source of the sample is a study of T cells after somatic rescue of genetic block. Per germline, CDR1 SGHRS and CDR2 YFSETQ. Trimming took off 0 bases at V and 8 bases at J, with 17 bases between the two ends. The length of the CDR3 is 15 residues. Generated by immunoSEQ multiplex PCR, the TCRdb table keeps only in-frame clones and is missing some. The sample carries 13,000 to 15,000 clones, less than 85% recorded once. The gene calls are TRBV5-1 and TRBJ1-2; D is unclear. What was sequenced was peripheral blood mononuclear cells (PBMCs). The receptor's source is a man between 18 and 29 years old. This CDR3 reads CASSLDRDLPSGYTF. DNA for the CDR3: TGCGCCAGCAGCTTGGATAGAGATCTCCCGTCGGGCTACACCTTC.